This is a list of T cell receptor beta chains from one sample in a study of CD8+ T cells in alopecia areata. Only in-frame clones appear in the TCRdb table, and some are missing; sequencing was by immunoSEQ multiplex PCR. The data contain 100,000 to 150,000 clones, over 55% of them singletons. The sequences come from CD4+ T cells sorted from blood, collected at week 4, from a patient treated with tofacitinib. These receptors were taken from a human donor with alopecia areata. CDR3s include the opening cysteine and the closing phenylalanine or tryptophan. The order of the fields is clone size, J gene, V gene, D gene, CDR3 length, CDR3 DNA, CDR3 protein. A D gene is named only where the DNA matches it firmly. Clone size is given for some rows only: seen once, a few or many times, or a class if the clone is expanded.

>.|TRBJ1-3|TRBV5-1|.|15
TGCGCCAGCAGCTTGGAGGCGTACTCTGGAAACACCATATATTTT
CASSLEAYSGNTIYF
>.|TRBJ2-1|TRBV6-5|TRBD1|12
TGTGCCAGCAGGACAGGGGGCAATGAGCAGTTCTTC
CASRTGGNEQFF
>.|TRBJ2-3|TRBV7-3|TRBD2|17
TGTGCCAGCAGCTCAGAATCGGGACTAGCGGGAACAGGGTCGCAGTATTTT
CASSSESGLAGTGSQYF
>many|TRBJ2-3|TRBV7-2|TRBD2|19
TGTGCCAGCAGCTTAGTTGCCGGGGGGGCCGGTTTATTCACAGATACGCAGTATTTT
CASSLVAGGAGLFTDTQYF
>few|TRBJ2-1|TRBV5-6|TRBD2|17
TGTGCCAGCAGCCCGCTAGGTGTGGGAGGGGACTACAATGAGCAGTTCTTC
CASSPLGVGGDYNEQFF
>.|TRBJ2-7|TRBV7-6|TRBD2|18
TGTGCCAGCAGCTTAGTGGCAGCGGGGGGGCTCTCGACCGGAGAGCAGTACTTC
CASSLVAAGGLSTGEQYF
>.|TRBJ2-7|TRBV30|.|12
TGTGCCTGGAGTTTAACAGGGCGCGAGCAGTACTTC
CAWSLTGREQYF
>.|TRBJ2-2|TRBV25-1|TRBD1|16
TGTGCCAGCAGTGCGGAACAGGGGGCGAACACCGGGGAGCTGTTTTTT
CASSAEQGANTGELFF
>few|TRBJ2-3|TRBV4-1|.|14
TGCGCCAGCAGCCAAGGCCCCAGGGAAGATACGCAGTATTTT
CASSQGPREDTQYF
>few|TRBJ1-1|TRBV29-1|.|14
TGCAGCGTTGAAGGGTGGCCCCAGGACACTGAAGCTTTCTTT
CSVEGWPQDTEAFF